This passage covers 5 T cell receptor beta chains from one sample sequenced in a study of human CD8 memory T cell subsets. Libraries for TCR beta were constructed using UMI-labeled 5' RACE. TCRdb reworked the 5' RACE reads into one entry per CDR3 protein, no DNA. Seen in this sample are more than 9,000 distinct CDR3 sequences; the ten most common clones hold about 20%. Specimen: CD8+ stem-like memory T cells (TSCM and TCM) sorted from PBMCs. Subset reported: stem-like memory CD8 T cells (TSTEM), CCR7+ PD-1- TIGIT-. These receptor sequences come from a human donor in good health.

The rearrangement uses TRBV20-1 and TRBJ2-3. This CDR3 is 15 amino acids long. Germline-derived CDR1 and CDR2 are DFQATT and SNEGSKA (reference sequence). The CDR3 loop reads CSAREWWESTDTQYF.

The chain carries TRBV20-1 and TRBJ2-7. Germline assignment: CDR1 DFQATT and CDR2 SNEGSKA (reference sequence). The CDR3 sequence is 13 residues long. CDR3 in amino acids: CSARPDSSYEQYF.

The chain recombines TRBV7-6 with TRBJ2-2; TCRdb's D gene call, TRBD2, goes unchecked for lack of DNA. From germline, CDR1 is SGHVS and CDR2 FNYEAQ. This CDR3 has 15 amino acids. The CDR3 sequence is CASSLEPGGAGELFF.

The chain carries TRBV2 and TRBJ2-7. Germline CDR1 SNHLY, CDR2 FYNNEI. This CDR3 spans 11 amino acids. CDR3 sequence reads: CASSAAYEQYF.

Measured by frequency, this clonotype is medium-sized. V and J are TRBV7-9 and TRBJ2-7. This CDR3 is built from 14 residues. Germline CDR1 is SEHNR and CDR2 is FQNEAQ (reference sequence). CDR3 residues: CASSLGHGSYEQYF. The whole variable domain, filled in from reference TRBV7-9 and TRBJ2-7, reads DTGVSQNPRHKITKRGQNVTFRCDPISEHNRLYWYRQTLGQGPEFLTYFQNEAQLEKSRLLSDRFSAERPKGSFSTLEIQRTEQGDSAMYLCASSLGHGSYEQYFGPGTRLTVT.